The rows below give T cell receptor beta chains drawn from one sample of a study of blood T cell repertoires in COVID-19. Only in-frame clones appear in the TCRdb table, and some are missing; sequencing was by immunoSEQ multiplex PCR. The table shows approximately 250,000 clones, with approximately 88% occurring only once. Sequences were obtained from PBMCs or T cells enriched from blood (not recorded which). Receptors originate from a woman aged 25 to 39 who had recovered from COVID-19. Both conserved end residues are part of each CDR3. A D gene is named only where the DNA matches it firmly. The listing skips clone size in some rows; elsewhere it reads once, few, many or a size class.

clone_size,j_call,d_call,v_call,cdr3_nt,cdr3_aa
few,TRBJ1-2,-,TRBV7-9,TGTGCCAGCAGCAATACAGGGAATCCTAACTATGGCTACACCTTC,CASSNTGNPNYGYTF
-,TRBJ1-5,-,TRBV6-5,TGTGCCAGCAATATAGACGGGGGGAGCAATCAGCCCCAGCATTTT,CASNIDGGSNQPQHF
-,TRBJ2-7,-,TRBV28,TGTGCCAGCAGTTTCTTTAGCCCACGGTTGGCGAGCTACGAGCAGTACTTC,CASSFFSPRLASYEQYF
-,TRBJ1-5,TRBD1,TRBV18,TGTGCCAGCTCACCTAAGCCGGGGACAGGGCATTTT,CASSPKPGTGHF
-,TRBJ1-2,-,TRBV20-1,TGCAGTGCTAGTTCAGGCTTAGCTAACTATGGCTACACCTTC,CSASSGLANYGYTF
-,TRBJ1-3,-,TRBV30,TGTGCCCGGAGCAGAGGGAGCTCTGGAAACACCATATATTTT,CARSRGSSGNTIYF
-,TRBJ2-1,-,TRBV27,TGTGCCAGCAGTCTCCTAAAGTACAATGAGCAGTTCTTC,CASSLLKYNEQFF
-,TRBJ2-6,-,TRBV27,TGTGCCAGCAGTTGGAGGCCCCATCCGACTGGGGCCAACGTCCTGACTTTC,CASSWRPHPTGANVLTF
-,TRBJ2-3,-,TRBV5-1,TGCGCCAGCAGCTTGGACTCCACTAGCACAGATACGCAGTATTTT,CASSLDSTSTDTQYF
-,TRBJ2-7,TRBD1,TRBV9,TGTGCCAGCAGCGTATACGCGAGACAGGGTATTTACGAGCAGTACTTC,CASSVYARQGIYEQYF
-,TRBJ2-7,TRBD1,TRBV6-5,TGTGCCACCCTAGACGGACAGGGGATTCTTCACGAGCAGTACTTC,CATLDGQGILHEQYF
-,TRBJ2-2,TRBD2,TRBV18,TGTGCCAGCTCCCCGCTGGCTAGCGGGAGTGACGGGGAGCTGTTTTTT,CASSPLASGSDGELFF
-,TRBJ2-5,TRBD1,TRBV7-3,TGTGCCAGCAGCCAGGGACAGGGAGGAGTTTGGACCCAGTACTTC,CASSQGQGGVWTQYF
-,TRBJ1-2,TRBD1,TRBV5-6,TGTGCCAGCAGCAACCAGGGGGCCATCCCCCTTGGCTACACCTTC,CASSNQGAIPLGYTF
-,TRBJ1-5,-,TRBV2,TGTGCCAGCAGTGAGCGCAGGTCCCTGCCCCAGCATTTT,CASSERRSLPQHF
-,TRBJ1-2,-,TRBV7-9,TGTGCCAGCAGCTTAAATCCGGGTGGACAAGATGGCTACACCTTC,CASSLNPGGQDGYTF
-,TRBJ1-3,TRBD1,TRBV28,TGTGCCAGCAGTTTATACCGGACAGGGTCAATGAACACCATATATTTT,CASSLYRTGSMNTIYF
-,TRBJ1-2,TRBD1,TRBV5-1,TGCGCCAGCAGGCCAGGGGGTTATGGCTACACCTTC,CASRPGGYGYTF
-,TRBJ1-3,-,TRBV13,TGTGCCAGCAGCTTACAGGGGATTATTGGAAACACCATATATTTT,CASSLQGIIGNTIYF
-,TRBJ2-7,TRBD1,TRBV5-4,TGTGCCAGCAGCTTGGCCCTGGGACAGGGAGAGTCCGAGCAGTACTTC,CASSLALGQGESEQYF
-,TRBJ1-2,-,TRBV5-1,TGCGCCAGCAGCTCGATGGGAGGCTACGGCTACACCTTC,CASSSMGGYGYTF
once,TRBJ1-1,-,TRBV12-5,TGTGCTAGTGGTTTGGTAGAAAGAGGGCTCCCTCTATTGAACACTGAAGCTTTCTTT,CASGLVERGLPLLNTEAFF
-,TRBJ1-4,TRBD1,TRBV30,TGTGCCTGGGCCCCAGGGGGGAGTGAAAAACTGTTTTTT,CAWAPGGSEKLFF
-,TRBJ2-3,TRBD1,TRBV6-2/TRBV6-3,TGTGCCAGCAGTTGGGGACAGGGGCGGACAGATACGCAGTATTTT,CASSWGQGRTDTQYF
once,TRBJ1-2,-,TRBV7-3,TGTGCCAGCAGCCCGGGACATGGGTATGGCTACACCTTC,CASSPGHGYGYTF
-,TRBJ2-7,-,TRBV10-3,TGTGCCATCAGTGAGTCCCGGGGGTGGGGATCCACCTACGAGCAGTACTTC,CAISESRGWGSTYEQYF
-,TRBJ2-7,-,TRBV28,TGTGCCAGCAGTTTAGCTAGAACCTACGAGCAGTACTTC,CASSLARTYEQYF
-,TRBJ1-1,TRBD1,TRBV6-2/TRBV6-3,TGTGCCAGCAGTCCACACAGGGGCACTAAACTGACTGAAGCTTTCTTT,CASSPHRGTKLTEAFF
-,TRBJ2-7,-,TRBV7-9,TGTGCCAGCAGCTTAGCGCACGGTCACCGGGCCTACGAGCAGTACTTC,CASSLAHGHRAYEQYF